Below, one T cell receptor beta chain is given with its context. The target antigen is unknown. Amplification of TCR alpha and beta CDR3 regions from RNA used iRepertoire nested multiplex PCR. Input was about 95-400 ng of tissue mRNA or PBMC total RNA. MiXCR, applied by TCRdb to the multiplex PCR reads, yields one record per CDR3 protein. The table shows approximately 140,000 distinct CDR3 sequences, with 24% occurring only once. The V end lost 4 bases, the J end lost 5 bases, and 17 bases lay between the germline ends. CDR3 size: 15 residues. Germline values: CDR1 LNHDA, CDR2 SQIVND (reference sequence). The sample belongs to a study of glioma-infiltrating T cells. Study-wide results and limits: Tissue and blood shared very few CDR3 sequences. Non-neoplastic patients had below-expected tissue-blood divergence, while all gliomas exceeded expectation.

V is TRBV19 and J is TRBJ1-2; D is ambiguous. Sequenced input: glioma tissue, nonneoplastic brain tissue, or PBMCs (not recorded which). The sequence derives from a human donor with low-grade glioma or glioblastoma, undergoing nonglioma brain surgery, or in good health (not recorded which). The CDR3 region has the DNA TGTGCCAGTAGTAACCCCCCACAGAGGAATTATGGCTACACCTTC. It yields the protein CASSNPPQRNYGYTF.